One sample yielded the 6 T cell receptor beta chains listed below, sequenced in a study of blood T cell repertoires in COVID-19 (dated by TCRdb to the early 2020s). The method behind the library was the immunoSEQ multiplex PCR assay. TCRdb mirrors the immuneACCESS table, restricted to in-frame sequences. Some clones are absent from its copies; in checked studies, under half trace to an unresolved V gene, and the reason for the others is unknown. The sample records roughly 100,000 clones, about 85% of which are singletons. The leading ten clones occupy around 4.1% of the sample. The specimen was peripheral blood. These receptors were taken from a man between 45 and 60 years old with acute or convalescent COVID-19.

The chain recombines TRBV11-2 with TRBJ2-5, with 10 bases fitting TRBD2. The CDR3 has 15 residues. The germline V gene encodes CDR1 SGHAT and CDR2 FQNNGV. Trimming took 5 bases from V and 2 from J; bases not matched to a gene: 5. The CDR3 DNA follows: TGTGCCAGCAGCCTTGGGACTAGCGAGCAAGAGACCCAGTACTTC. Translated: CASSLGTSEQETQYF.

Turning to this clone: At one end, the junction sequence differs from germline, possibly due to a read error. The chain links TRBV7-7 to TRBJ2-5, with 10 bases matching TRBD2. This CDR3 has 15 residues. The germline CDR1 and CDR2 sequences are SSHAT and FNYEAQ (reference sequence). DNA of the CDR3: TGTGCTAGCAGCACGGGACTAGCGCCGGGAGAGGCCCAGTACTTC. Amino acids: CASSTGLAPGEAQYF.

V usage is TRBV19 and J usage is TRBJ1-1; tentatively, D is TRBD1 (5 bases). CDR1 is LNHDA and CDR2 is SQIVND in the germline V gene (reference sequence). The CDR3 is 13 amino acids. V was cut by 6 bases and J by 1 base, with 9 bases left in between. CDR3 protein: CASSKQGNTEAFF. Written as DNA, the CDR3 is TGTGCCAGTAGCAAGCAGGGGAACACTGAAGCTTTCTTT.

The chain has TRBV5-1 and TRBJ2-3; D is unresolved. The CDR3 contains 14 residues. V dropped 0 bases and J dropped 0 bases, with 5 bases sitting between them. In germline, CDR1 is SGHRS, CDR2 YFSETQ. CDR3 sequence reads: CASSLDSSTDTQYF. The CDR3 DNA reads TGCGCCAGCAGCTTGGACAGTAGCACAGATACGCAGTATTTT.

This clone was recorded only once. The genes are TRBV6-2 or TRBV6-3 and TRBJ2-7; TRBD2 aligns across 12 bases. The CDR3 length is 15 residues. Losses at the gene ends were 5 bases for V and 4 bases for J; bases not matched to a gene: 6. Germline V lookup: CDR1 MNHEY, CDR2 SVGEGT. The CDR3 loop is CASSPLAGGAYEQYF. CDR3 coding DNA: TGTGCCAGCAGTCCACTAGCGGGGGGCGCGTACGAGCAGTACTTC.

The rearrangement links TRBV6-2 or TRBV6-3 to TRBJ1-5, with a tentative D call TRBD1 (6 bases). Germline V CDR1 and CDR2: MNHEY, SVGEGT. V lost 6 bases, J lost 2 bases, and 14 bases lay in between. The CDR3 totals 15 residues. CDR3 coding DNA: TGTGCCAGCAGCCTAGGGGGAAATGGCAATCAGCCCCAGCATTTT. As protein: CASSLGGNGNQPQHF.